The 5 T cell receptor beta chains reported below all come from one sample, sequenced in a study of cytomegalovirus exposure and HLA in healthy donors. The PCR ran on 60 Vbeta and 13 Jbeta primers. The repertoire was sequenced with immunoSEQ multiplex PCR; TCRdb's copy has only in-frame clones and lacks some. Altogether under 200,000 clones are present, about four fifths being singletons, with the ten largest covering around 1.5%. The sample consisted of PBMCs. These receptors originate from a male donor in good health and CMV-seronegative.

The J gene is TRBJ2-1, the V gene TRBV9; possible D gene TRBD2, 6 bases. This CDR3 region has 14 residues. Germline loops: CDR1 SGDLS, CDR2 YYNGEE. V dropped 0 bases and J dropped 5 bases, with 9 bases sitting between them. This chain's CDR3 is CASSVGTNHNEQFF. The CDR3 DNA follows: TGTGCCAGCAGCGTAGGGACTAATCACAATGAGCAGTTCTTC.

This clone has a handful of counts. The V and J genes are TRBV11-2 and TRBJ2-3; TRBD1 aligns across 7 bases. The CDR3 runs to 17 residues. J lost 1 base, V lost 5 bases, and 12 bases had no gene match. Germline V CDR1 and CDR2: SGHAT, FQNNGV. CDR3 amino acids: CASSRSGVGQGTDTQYF. The CDR3 region has the DNA TGTGCCAGCAGCCGAAGCGGAGTAGGACAGGGCACAGATACGCAGTATTTT.

The chain joins TRBV28 to TRBJ2-7; weak D call: TRBD1 (5 bases). The germline V and J ends were trimmed by 8 bases and 1 base, with 12 bases remaining between them. Germline CDR1 and CDR2: MDHEN and SYDVKM. This CDR3 region has 13 residues. This chain's CDR3 is CASSWGQSYEQYF. CDR3 nucleotides: TGTGCCAGCTCCTGGGGCCAGTCCTACGAGCAGTACTTC.

The chain combines TRBV7-6 with TRBJ2-5, with 7 bases that match TRBD1. The junction had 7 bases not matched to a gene; V was cut back by 5 bases and J by 1 base. CDR1 is SGHVS, CDR2 FNYEAQ, per germline. This CDR3 spans 15 amino acids. The CDR3, as DNA: TGTGCCAGCAGCGTAAAGGACAGGATCCAAGAGACCCAGTACTTC. Its translation is CASSVKDRIQETQYF.

The chain uses TRBV5-8 and TRBJ2-1; TRBD1 agrees at 7 bases. CDR1 is SGHTS, CDR2 YDEGEE, per germline. This CDR3 is built from 14 residues. The V segment lost 4 bases and the J segment 10 bases; nucleotides outside the gene matches: 11. The CDR3 reads CASSPGQLGAEQFF. The CDR3 DNA reads as TGTGCCAGCAGCCCGGGACAGTTAGGGGCCGAGCAGTTCTTC.